This TCR beta chain was sequenced in a study of CD8+ T cells in alopecia areata listed by TCRdb under 2018. Regarding the complete study: Treated patients were enrolled in an open-label pilot trial of oral tofacitinib, 5 to 10 mg twice daily, for moderate-to-severe alopecia areata. Tofacitinib was given for 6 to 18 months, followed by 6 months of follow-up off drug to assess delayed response and recurrence. The SALT score, which quantifies the percentage of affected scalp surface area, was used to measure disease severity in treated patients. High-throughput TCRbeta sequencing was used to examine T cell clonal expansion in alopecia areata in both the C3H/HeJ mouse model and human patients. Human TCRbeta sequencing covered scalp tissue and sorted CD4+ and CD8+ peripheral blood T cells from patchy and totalis/universalis alopecia areata patients and healthy controls. Patients on tofacitinib were biopsied at baseline and after 4 and 24 weeks of treatment, and several of the patients also had a later scalp biopsy. Scalp clonality was compared across normal scalp (n=4), patchy alopecia areata scalp (n=8), and alopecia totalis/universalis scalp (n=8). RNA came from the PAXgene miRNA kit for fixed scalp, the miRNeasy kit for PBMCs, and the RNeasy kit for mouse skin. TCRbeta CDR3 regions were amplified by immunoSEQ multiplex PCR using 35 Vbeta forward and 13 Jbeta reverse primers.

A few counts support this clone. There is no known antigen for this receptor. Base qualities are missing; no much larger clone stands one base away. Broad study findings and their caveats: Scalp clonality and the number of expanded CD8+ clones among the top 100 scalp clones were significantly decreased by tofacitinib. Because the treated cohort was small and had only one nonresponder, larger studies are needed to examine links between baseline CD8+ expansion and response. Compared with mice, TCR sequences shared between patients were less clear, possibly partly because of HLA diversity across the patient population. Scalp TCR repertoire analysis is complicated because resident alphabeta T cells in normal human skin are also sequenced, whereas mouse skin is dominated by gammadelta T cells. Lesional scalp, especially in alopecia totalis/universalis, showed higher clonality and more expanded CD8+ clones than normal scalp, suggesting antigenic drive. Many expanded lesional clones persisted in scalp and blood during tofacitinib treatment, which may partly explain relapse after stopping treatment.

Libraries were built with the immunoSEQ multiplex PCR assay. RNA was extracted from all samples and reverse transcribed into cDNA as template for TCR sequencing. First-strand cDNA was synthesized with SuperScript III using a 2:1 mix of oligo-dT and random hexamers. A synthetic immune receptor repertoire was used to assess amplification bias, and residual bias was removed computationally. The authors' analysis ran thus. After raw reads were preprocessed to remove errors, the CDR3 was defined following IMGT conventions as running from the conserved cysteine to phenylalanine. Clonality was computed as 1 minus the Shannon entropy, with the entropy normalized by log2 of the number of productive unique TCRs. CD4 or CD8 identity of scalp clones was inferred by cross-referencing scalp TCRbeta sequences with sorted blood CD4 and CD8 repertoires. The source is immuneACCESS, and TCRdb retained only in-frame sequences with V and J called. Part of the clones is not carried over; for the studies checked, unresolved V genes explain less than half of this, and the remainder is unexplained. V, J and clone size were drawn from that table, and D and trimming were deduced from the DNA. The sample profile shows more than 200,000 clones; about 40% of them were found once. Together, the top ten hold roughly 2.8% of the sample.

The sample's treatment or condition label, decoded: oral pan-JAK inhibitor, 5-10 mg twice daily. From alopecia areata patients, peripheral blood was collected along with lesional scalp punch biopsies. PBMCs were isolated by density centrifugation and stained for CD3, CD4 and CD8, after which CD4+ and CD8+ T cells were sorted on a FACSAria. The germline V gene specifies SQVTM as CDR1 and ANQGSEA as CDR2. Its CDR3 holds 14 amino acids, cysteine through phenylalanine. The DNA shown is the 42-base CDR3, in frame from base 1. Compared with germline, V lacks 7 bases and J lacks 5 bases; bases without a gene match: 8.

The receptor was derived from a human donor with alopecia areata. This specimen was CD4+ T cells sorted from blood, taken at approximately week 36, from a patient treated with tofacitinib. The chain was built from TRBV29-1 and TRBJ2-3; 11 middle bases align to TRBD2. CDR3 region: CSAGTSGRLDTQYF. In nucleotide form, the sequence is TGCAGCGCTGGCACTAGCGGGAGACTAGATACGCAGTATTTT.